The sequence of this T cell receptor beta chain was determined in a study of cytomegalovirus exposure and HLA in healthy donors. The wider study: The study's early data release held approximately 91 million unique TCRs from HLA-typed donors. Points from the study as a whole: Cytomegalovirus association was listed for under 200 TCR beta chains. Earlier results showed most TCR beta V segments being productive about 87% or about 30% of the time.

Germline CDR1 and CDR2: GTSNPN and SVGIG (reference sequence). V lost 4 bases and J lost 1, with 23 bases in between. There are 18 residues in the CDR3. PCR primers comprised 60 Vbeta and 13 Jbeta primers. Profiled with immunoSEQ multiplex PCR; TCRdb holds only in-frame clones, not every one. The table has over 85,000 clones, roughly 80% seen once; the top ten hold under 1.5%. To note about this clone: Its antigen is as yet unknown.

The chain links TRBV30 to TRBJ2-1, with a possible D match to TRBD1 (6 bases). The specimen sequenced was PBMCs. The receptor's source is a woman in her 30s in good health and CMV-seronegative. CDR3 nucleotides: TGTGCCTGGACGGCACAGGGACCGAGGGCCTTTTCCTACAATGAGCAGTTCTTC. Amino acids: CAWTAQGPRAFSYNEQFF.